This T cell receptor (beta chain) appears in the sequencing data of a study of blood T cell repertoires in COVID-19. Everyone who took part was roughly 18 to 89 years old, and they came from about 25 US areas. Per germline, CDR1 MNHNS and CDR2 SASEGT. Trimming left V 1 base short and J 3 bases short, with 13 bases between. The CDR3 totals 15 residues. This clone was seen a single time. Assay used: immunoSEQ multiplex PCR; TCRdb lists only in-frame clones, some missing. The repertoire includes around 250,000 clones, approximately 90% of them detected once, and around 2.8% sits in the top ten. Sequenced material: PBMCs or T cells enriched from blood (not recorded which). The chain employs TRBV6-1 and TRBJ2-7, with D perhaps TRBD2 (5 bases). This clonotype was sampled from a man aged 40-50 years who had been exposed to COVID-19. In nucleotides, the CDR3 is TGTGCCAGCAGTGAAGAGGAACTAGACTACTACGAGCAGTACTTC. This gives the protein CASSEEELDYYEQYF.